This TCR beta chain is drawn from a study of human T cells and chemical hapten exposure (dated by TCRdb to about 2021). Regarding the research as a whole: For sensitization, 2% DPC in acetone was applied to a 2 cm by 2 cm area of upper inner arm skin. Patients additionally received weekly therapeutic DPC doses to the scalp throughout the roughly 23-week study period. Patch testing was done on the upper back using Finn chambers containing 0.01% DPC, and results were scored after 6 days according to International Contact Dermatitis Research Group standards. Alopecia areata with under or over 50% scalp involvement, alopecia totalis and alopecia universalis were represented in the patient cohort, which was mostly female. The libraries were sequenced as a pool, and the TCR yield per sample differed mostly because of small variations in library volumes within the pool. In alopecia patients, the study followed how the peripheral blood TCR repertoire changed in vivo over primary and secondary sensitization to diphenylcyclopropenone (DPC), a hapten. Blood samples were taken from patients before sensitization (week 0) and then at 2, 6 and about 24 weeks after DPC sensitization. Approximately 30 alopecia patients provided blood for TCR sequencing at one to four time points (pre-sensitization, 2, 6 and 24 weeks). Both TCR alpha and TCR beta chains were sequenced from each blood RNA sample.

The germline V gene yields MNHEY for CDR1 and SVGEGT for CDR2. Germline trimming: 2 bases from V, 1 base from J; junction bases outside gene matches: 5. From the cysteine through the phenylalanine, the CDR3 covers 16 amino acids. Only the CDR3 region is kept as DNA, spanning 48 bases read in frame from base 1. Findings and caveats that apply to the study as a whole: Significantly more large CDR3 similarity clusters were formed by expanded TCRs than by pre-sensitization or healthy control sets, consistent with antigen-driven responses. Repeated subsampling changed both the strength of the expansion versus patch-test correlation and the threshold at which the correlation became significant. All patients had alopecia, a presumed autoimmune disease, so their immune response might differ from that of healthy individuals. DPC sensitization did not change how many TCRs were above 1 in 1000 frequency, and no evidence was found of alterations in global repertoire structure. The number of PT1 expanded TCRs positively correlated with patch test score, significant at thresholds 8, 16 and 32 but not 4.

Explained via the paper, the time point label denotes: pre-sensitization, week 0. This sample's treatment or condition label indicates: therapeutic diphenylcyclopropenone sensitization with weekly scalp DPC. Unfractionated whole blood was collected in Tempus Blood RNA tubes, and total RNA was extracted from that blood. At every patch-test visit, the blood draw took place before the patch test was put on. Patients were considered eligible if aged 18 to 70, diagnosed with alopecia and deemed suitable for DPC therapy, and patients were excluded if pregnant. The sample holds a few counts of this clonotype. This receptor's antigen is unknown. No per-base quality is available; no much larger clone lies one base away. Libraries were built with RACE. TCRdb records NextSeq 500 as the sequencer. During library preparation, unique molecular identifiers were attached to individual cDNA molecules so that TCRs could be counted in a quantitative, reproducible way. In the paper's pipeline: Samples had a median of about 96,000 TCRs, with a range from roughly 20,000 to 690,600. V, J and CDR3 annotation of the TCR reads was carried out using the Decombinator software suite. To make PS versus PT1 abundance plots, every sample was subsampled to the same number of TCRs (28,000). TCRs were defined as expanded if absent before sensitization and observed at least eight times at the 2-week time point. In TCRdb, the public reads were trimmed at Q25 with fastp and aligned with MiXCR, with productive beta chains retained. Rows are combined by CDR3 protein, so each entry shows the most common genes and DNA. V and J calls and clone size were set by TCRdb, not the authors. This sample comprises tens of thousands of distinct CDR3 sequences, around a tenth of them detected only once. The ten most abundant clones make up 27% of the sample.

The receptor chain draws on TRBV6-2 or TRBV6-3 and TRBJ2-1; 7 bases in between match TRBD2. The material was whole blood, obtained in connection with sensitization to the hapten diphenylcyclopropenone (DPC). This sequence was found in a man aged 50 to 60 with alopecia areata. Some clones in this sample may be carry-over from other donors' samples. The nucleotide sequence is given as TGTGCCAGCAGTTACGATGGCGGGAGTTCCTACAATGAGCAGTTCTTC. Protein translation: CASSYDGGSSYNEQFF.